Presented here are 21 T cell receptor beta chains from one specimen sequenced in a study of Graves' ophthalmopathy and Graves' hyperthyroidism (dated by TCRdb to the late 2010s). Instrument on record: Illumina HiSeq 2000. For repertoire sequencing, TCR beta CDR3 regions were amplified from RNA transcripts. The first round of RT-PCR was done with HTBI primers and the Qiagen OneStep RT-PCR kit, and was followed by a second round of multiplex PCR, then size selection and purification. TCRdb took the public reads, trimmed them with fastp at Q25, ran MiXCR for clone calling and kept in-frame beta chains. Every CDR3 protein is listed once, alongside the most common genes and DNA of its rows. The sample table shows roughly 700,000 distinct CDR3 sequences, and roughly 40% are seen once. Together, the top ten hold roughly 46% of the sample. Sample: peripheral blood. These receptors were obtained from an adult man with Graves' ophthalmopathy.

This chain links TRBV2 with TRBJ2-5, with D tentatively TRBD1 (6 bases). The J call is in doubt because the DNA end fits TRBJ2-1 better. Germline V gives CDR1 SNHLY, CDR2 FYNNEI. There are 13 residues in the CDR3. The CDR3 here is CASSSLRGNEQFF. Here the CDR3 DNA reads TGTGCCAGCAGTTCGCTCAGGGGCAATGAGCAGTTCTTC.

This clonotype occurred a few times. The chain is built from TRBV20-1 and TRBJ1-2; 8 bases align to TRBD1. This CDR3 is built from 14 residues. Trimming took 5 bases from V and 5 from J; bases not matched to a gene: 10. CDR1 and CDR2 from the germline V gene are DFQATT and SNEGSKA (reference sequence). CDR3 in amino acids: CSAPTGQGSYGYTF. The CDR3 DNA follows: TGCAGTGCTCCCACAGGACAGGGTTCTTATGGCTACACCTTC.

The chain recombines TRBV4-3 with TRBJ2-7; 9 nucleotides match TRBD2. Trimming cost V 1 base and J 4 bases; bases outside gene matches: 5. Looked up from germline, CDR1 is LGHNA and CDR2 is YSLEER. The CDR3 extends over 15 amino acids. CDR3 residues: CASSQASGIRYEQYF. CDR3 sequence (DNA): TGCGCCAGCAGCCAAGCTAGCGGGATTAGGTACGAGCAGTACTTC.

This clonotype was seen at least ten times. V gene TRBV7-3 combines with J gene TRBJ2-5, with D perhaps matching TRBD1 (6 bases). Germline V gives CDR1 SGHTA, CDR2 FQGTGA. Deletions cut 5 bases from V and 1 base from J, with 14 bases between. There are 15 residues in the CDR3. DNA for the CDR3: TGTGCCAGCAGCCTAGGGGGAGCCAGCCAAGAGACCCAGTACTTC. Amino acids: CASSLGGASQETQYF.

This chain links TRBV19 with TRBJ1-1, with 8 bases fitting TRBD1. There are 15 residues in the CDR3. V dropped 4 bases and J dropped 4; count of bases not matched to a gene: 8. Germline CDR1 LNHDA, CDR2 SQIVND (reference sequence). The chain's CDR3 is CASSRQGPLGTEAFF. The CDR3 DNA reads TGTGCCAGTAGTAGACAGGGGCCACTCGGCACTGAAGCTTTCTTT.

This clonotype was seen at least ten times. The chain employs TRBV10-1 and TRBJ1-1, with D maybe TRBD1 (5 bases). The CDR3 spans 15 residues. The V end was cut by 6 bases, the J end by 4 bases, with 18 bases between. Germline values: CDR1 WNHNN, CDR2 SYGVQD (reference sequence). CDR3 nucleotides: TGCGCCAGCAGCCCGGGACCCGGCGGGGGCACTGAAGCTTTCTTT. Protein product: CASSPGPGGGTEAFF.

Notes on this clonotype: Sequence at one end of the junction differs from germline and may be a read error. The rearrangement joins TRBV6-1 to TRBJ1-1; 7 nucleotides align to TRBD1. The CDR3 is 15 amino acids. Per the germline V gene, CDR1 is MNHNS and CDR2 is SASEGT. The CDR3 is CASSYTRRGNAEAFF. The CDR3 DNA sequence: TGTGCCAGCAGTTACACCCGCAGGGGGAACGCTGAAGCTTTCTTT.

This sequence joins TRBV2 and TRBJ1-2, with D perhaps matching TRBD1 (6 bases). From germline, CDR1 is SNHLY and CDR2 FYNNEI. The CDR3 is made up of 13 amino acids. Trimming took off 8 bases at V and 6 bases at J, with 16 bases between the two ends. As DNA, the CDR3 is TGTGCCAGCTCACCGAGGACAGAAGATGGCTACACCTTC. It codes for CASSPRTEDGYTF.

This clonotype came up many times. The chain is built from TRBV20-1 and TRBJ1-4, with 7 bases fitting TRBD1. The V gene's germline CDR1 is DFQATT and CDR2 SNEGSKA (reference sequence). The V and J ends lost 5 bases and 7 bases, in that order; junction bases with no gene match: 7. The CDR3 is 13 amino acids. The CDR3 sequence: CSAEQGRGEKLFF. In DNA form, the CDR3 reads TGCAGTGCTGAACAGGGGAGGGGTGAAAAACTGTTTTTT.

The V gene is TRBV2, the J gene TRBJ1-5; the D is unclear. Germline lookup yields CDR1 SNHLY and CDR2 FYNNEI. The germline V and J ends were trimmed by 3 bases and 8 bases, with 8 bases remaining between them. The CDR3 spans 12 residues. The CDR3 sequence is CASSDLGKPQHF. Here the CDR3 DNA reads TGTGCCAGCAGTGATTTAGGGAAGCCCCAGCATTTT.

This chain uses TRBV4-1 with TRBJ1-5; 8 nucleotides align to TRBD1. Trimming at V came to 1 base and at J to 7 bases, leaving 6 bases not matched to a gene. CDR3 size: 15 residues. CDR1 is MGHRA, CDR2 YSYEKL, per germline. The CDR3 sequence is CASSQAWTGTQPQHF. CDR3 nucleotides: TGCGCCAGCAGCCAAGCTTGGACAGGGACCCAGCCCCAGCATTTT.

CDR3 protein: CSARAWGPSRLGYTF. The CDR3 nucleotides read TGCAGTGCTAGAGCCTGGGGCCCCTCTCGGCTAGGCTACACCTTC. The chain is built from TRBV20-1 and TRBJ1-2; perhaps TRBD1 as D (5 bases). The CDR3 covers 15 residues. CDR1 and CDR2 (germline): DFQATT, SNEGSKA (reference sequence). V was trimmed by 1 base and J by 8 bases, leaving 20 bases between them.

V gene TRBV2 combines with J gene TRBJ2-7, with D perhaps TRBD1 (5 bases). CDR1 and CDR2 from the germline V gene are SNHLY and FYNNEI. This CDR3 is 12 amino acids long. V was cut by 7 bases and J by 5 bases, with 12 bases left in between. The CDR3 nucleotides are TGTGCCAGCACCTTGACAGTTAACGAGCAGTACTTC. Translated: CASTLTVNEQYF.

This clonotype was seen only once. A much larger clone differs from this one at a single base, so this may be a read error. As the CDR3 is not closed by the conserved phenylalanine or tryptophan, this likely results from a read error. The rearrangement links TRBV2 to TRBJ1-1, with TRBD1 matching 7 bases. V shed 11 bases, J shed 0 bases, and the junction held 12 bases outside the gene matches. This CDR3 contains 15 residues. Germline CDR1 is SNHLY and CDR2 is FYNNEI. The DNA of the CDR3 is TGTGCCGTAAAGAGGTCAGGACAGGTGAACACTGAAGCTTTCTCT. It specifies CAVKRSGQVNTEAFS.

This clonotype showed up just a few times. The chain joins TRBV7-2 to TRBJ2-2, with TRBD2 matching over 7 bases. Germline V lookup: CDR1 SGHTA, CDR2 FQGNSA. The CDR3 is made up of 14 amino acids. The CDR3 DNA follows: TGTGACAAAGCGGGGAGGGCGTTAACCGGGGAGCTGTTTTTT. It is translated as CDKAGRALTGELFF. Full variable domain (outside the CDR3, taken from reference TRBV7-2 and TRBJ2-2): GAGVSQSPSNKVTEKGKDVELRCDPISGHTALYWYRQSLGQGLEFLIYFQGNSAPDKSGLPSDRFSAERTGGSVSTLTIQRTQQEDSAVYLCDKAGRALTGELFFGEGSRLTVL.

CDR3 bases: TGCAGTGCTAGAGATGAAACAGGGCAAGACGAAAAACTGTTTTTT. Its translation is CSARDETGQDEKLFF. This chain uses TRBV20-1 with TRBJ1-4, with D possibly TRBD1 on 6 matching bases. Germline V gives CDR1 DFQATT, CDR2 SNEGSKA (reference sequence). CDR3 size: 15 residues. Trimming shortened V by 0 bases and J by 8 bases, and 16 bases separated the two germline ends.

For this clonotype: The conserved phenylalanine or tryptophan is not found at the CDR3 terminus, so this likely reflects a read error. This chain uses TRBV11-2 with TRBJ2-7; TRBD1 matches 9 bases. The germline V gene encodes CDR1 SGHAT and CDR2 FQNNGV. This CDR3 has 16 amino acids. Trimming cost V 3 bases and J 3 bases; bases outside gene matches: 9. The DNA for the CDR3 is TGTGCCAGCAGCTTTCCCCGGACAGGGGCTAGCTACGAGCAGTACCTC. This translates into CASSFPRTGASYEQYL.

The chain employs TRBV4-2 and TRBJ2-7, with 8 bases matching TRBD2. J gave up 6 bases and V 0 bases, and 7 bases lay outside the gene matches. The CDR3 loop spans 15 amino acids. Germline V lookup: CDR1 LGHNA, CDR2 YNFKEQ. The CDR3 here is CASSQDRSGRGEQYF. The CDR3 DNA sequence: TGTGCCAGCAGCCAAGATAGGAGCGGGAGAGGCGAGCAGTACTTC.

This clonotype came up a few times. The chain uses TRBV13 and TRBJ1-1; tentative D call: TRBD1 (6 bases). V shed 0 bases and J shed 6 bases, with 11 bases lying between them. Germline-derived CDR1 and CDR2 are PRHDT and FYEKMQ (reference sequence). This CDR3 region has 14 residues. This CDR3 reads CASSLGGADPEAFF. For the CDR3, the DNA is TGTGCCAGCAGCTTAGGGGGGGCAGACCCTGAAGCTTTCTTT.

This clonotype was recorded many times. Relative to the germline gene, one junction end is altered; a read error may explain this. The gene calls are TRBV10-3 and TRBJ2-7, with 7 bases identical to TRBD1. The CDR3 totals 13 residues. Germline V lookup: CDR1 ENHRY, CDR2 SYGVKD. CDR3 region: CASSYDRESKQYF. CDR3 DNA: TGTGCCAGCAGTTATGACAGGGAATCGAAGCAGTACTTC.

The rearrangement uses TRBV2 and TRBJ1-1; TRBD1 matches 9 bases. The CDR3 totals 14 residues. In germline, CDR1 is SNHLY, CDR2 FYNNEI. V was clipped by 7 bases and J by 3 bases; unmatched bases: 6. The CDR3, as DNA: TGTGCCAGCACCGGGACAGGGCCGTACACTGAAGCTTTCTTT. Translating it yields CASTGTGPYTEAFF. Full variable domain (outside the CDR3, taken from reference TRBV2 and TRBJ1-1): EPEVTQTPSHQVTQMGQEVILRCVPISNHLYFYWYRQILGQKVEFLVSFYNNEISEKSEIFDDQFSVERPDGSNFTLKIRSTKLEDSAMYFCASTGTGPYTEAFFGQGTRLTVV.